The rows below give T cell receptor beta chains drawn from one sample of a study of blood T cells in healthy people across ages. TCRdb reprocessed the 5' RACE reads via MiXCR and lists one record per CDR3 protein. This repertoire shows about 940,000 distinct CDR3 sequences, roughly 43% found once; its top ten account for about an eighth. Material for sequencing was blood. The receptor set was obtained from a man younger than 40 in good health. The CDR3 runs from the conserved cysteine through the conserved F or W. Each record gives: D gene, clone size, V gene, J gene, CDR3 DNA, CDR3 protein. A D gene is named only where the DNA matches it firmly. The size of a clone is reported for some rows only, either as once, few or many, or as a class for expanded clones.

>NA|NA|TRBV18|TRBJ1-1
TGTGCCAGCTCACCAGTTCGGGACTCCACTGAAGCTTTCTTT
CASSPVRDSTEAFF
>NA|NA|TRBV20-1|TRBJ2-1
TGCAGTGCTAGTCCCCTAGTCGATGAGCAGTTCTTC
CSASPLVDEQFF
>TRBD1|NA|TRBV12-3/TRBV12-4|TRBJ2-7
TGTGCCAGCAGTCACGGGACAGGGAGCTACGAGCAGTACTTC
CASSHGTGSYEQYF
>TRBD2|NA|TRBV6-6|TRBJ2-3
TGTGCCAGCAGCCATCTAGCGGGGGGGCGTGAAGATACGCAGTATTTT
CASSHLAGGREDTQYF
>TRBD2|NA|TRBV15|TRBJ2-5
TGTGCCACCAGCAGAGATCGCCTAGCGGGGAGCCAAGAGACCCAGTACTTC
CATSRDRLAGSQETQYF
>NA|once|TRBV2|TRBJ2-4
TGTGCCAGCATTGAAGCTAACAGGCCTTGGGAGCAGTACTTC
CASIEANRPWEQYF
>NA|NA|TRBV30|TRBJ1-5
TGTGCCTGGAGTGGGGCAGGGGACACCAATCAGCCCCAGCATTTT
CAWSGAGDTNQPQHF
>NA|NA|TRBV21-1|TRBJ1-1
TGTGCCAGGAGAGATGGAACAGGGTGGATGGGTGAAGCTTTCTTT
CARRDGTGWMGEAFF
>NA|NA|TRBV6-1|TRBJ2-7
TGTGCCAGCAGCATTCAGGGGATCGGTCTCTACGAGCAGTACTTC
CASSIQGIGLYEQYF
>TRBD1|few|TRBV7-9|TRBJ1-1
TGTGCCAGCAGCTCCGGGACAGGGAGCACTGAAGCTTTCTTT
CASSSGTGSTEAFF
>NA|few|TRBV7-2|TRBJ2-1
TGTGCCAGCAGCTTAGTCCGGGCGAGTTACAATGAGCAGTTCTTC
CASSLVRASYNEQFF
>TRBD2|few|TRBV27|TRBJ2-7
TGTGCCAGCAGTTTAGTCGCGGGGGGCCCCTCCGAGCAGTACTTC
CASSLVAGGPSEQYF
>NA|NA|TRBV11-1|TRBJ1-1
TGTGCCAGCAGCTCGAAGAACACTGAAGCTTTCTTT
CASSSKNTEAFF
>NA|once|TRBV14|TRBJ2-4
TGTGCCAGCAGCCAAGTCCCAGGGCGGGGCGCCAAAAACATTCAGTACTTC
CASSQVPGRGAKNIQYF
>NA|NA|TRBV6-5|TRBJ2-3
TGTGCCAGCAGTCACGGACAGACCCTAAGCACAGATACGCAGTATTTT
CASSHGQTLSTDTQYF
>TRBD1|NA|TRBV6-2/TRBV6-3|TRBJ1-1
TGTGCCAGCAGAAACCGGACACAGGGGGCGGGTCAGAACACTGAAGCTTTCTTT
CASRNRTQGAGQNTEAFF
>TRBD1|few|TRBV7-2|TRBJ2-1
TGTGCCAGCAGCTTAGATCAGGGGGTCACCTACAATGAGCAGTTCTTC
CASSLDQGVTYNEQFF
>NA|NA|TRBV29-1|TRBJ1-4
TGCAGCGTTTCCTCAGGAGCCGCCGTGGCTAATGAAAAACTGTTTTTT
CSVSSGAAVANEKLFF
>NA|NA|TRBV5-1|TRBJ2-5
TGCGCCAGCAGCTTGGCCTTGGCAGAGGAGACCCAGTACTTC
CASSLALAEETQYF
>NA|NA|TRBV7-3|TRBJ2-1
TGTGCCAGCAGCTCAACCGGGACGGACCTAGGGGGGCAGTTCTTC
CASSSTGTDLGGQFF
>TRBD2|few|TRBV28|TRBJ2-3
TGTGCCAGCAGTTCTCCAGCGGGGGGGCAAGATACGCAGTATTTT
CASSSPAGGQDTQYF
>TRBD1|NA|TRBV27|TRBJ2-7
TGTGCCAGCACCACAGGGTCAGGGGGCGAGCAGTACTTC
CASTTGSGGEQYF
>NA|few|TRBV29-1|TRBJ2-7
TGCAGCGTGTCCTACGAGCAGTACTTC
CSVSYEQYF
>NA|NA|TRBV7-2|TRBJ1-1
TGTGCCAGCAGCTCACAGGGCGGGTTCCCAGCTTTCTTT
CASSSQGGFPAFF
>NA|few|TRBV20-1|TRBJ1-1
TGCAGTGCTCTCTACAACACTGAAGCTTTCTTT
CSALYNTEAFF
>NA|NA|TRBV20-1|TRBJ1-5
TGCAGTGTATGGCAGACTAGCTATCAGCCCCAGCATTTT
CSVWQTSYQPQHF
>NA|few|TRBV5-5|TRBJ2-1
TGTGCCAGCCCTCCCGTTCCGGGGACGAATGAGCAGTTCTTC
CASPPVPGTNEQFF
>NA|NA|TRBV30|TRBJ2-7
TGTGCCTGGCAGACTAGTTACGAGCAGTACTTC
CAWQTSYEQYF
>NA|NA|TRBV7-2|TRBJ1-2
TGTGCCAGCAGCTTAGAAGCACGCTACACCTTC
CASSLEARYTF
>NA|NA|TRBV3-1|TRBJ2-3
TGTGCCAGCAGCCTTAGGCGGGTAGATACGCAGTATTTT
CASSLRRVDTQYF
>NA|NA|TRBV12-3/TRBV12-4|TRBJ1-5
TGTGCCAGCAGTTTAGATTCAGGGGTTATTGGGAGCAATCAGCCCCAGCATTTT
CASSLDSGVIGSNQPQHF
>NA|NA|TRBV15|TRBJ1-5
TGTGCCACCAGCAGCCCCCGTATCCCCAATCAGCCCCAGCATTTT
CATSSPRIPNQPQHF
>TRBD2|NA|TRBV20-1|TRBJ2-1
TGCAGTGCTAGGCTCCCCAGATCGGGGGGGGTTGAGCAGTTCTTC
CSARLPRSGGVEQFF
>TRBD2|few|TRBV14|TRBJ2-7
TGTGCCAGCAGCCAAGGGGGACTAGCGGGAATCTACGAGCAGTACTTC
CASSQGGLAGIYEQYF
>NA|NA|TRBV28|TRBJ2-3
TGTGCCAGCAGTTCCGTCAAGCCGGGCACAGATACGCAGTATTTT
CASSSVKPGTDTQYF
>TRBD2|NA|TRBV3-1|TRBJ2-7
TGTGCCAGCAGCCAATGGGCGGGAGAGCAAGACGAGCAGTACTTC
CASSQWAGEQDEQYF
>TRBD2|NA|TRBV7-2|TRBJ2-5
TGTGCCAGCAGCTTAGGCCCGGGACTACAAGAGACCCAGTACTTC
CASSLGPGLQETQYF
>NA|NA|TRBV24-1|TRBJ2-3
TGTGCCACCAGTGATGCAAGGGGGTCAGATACGCAGTATTTT
CATSDARGSDTQYF
>TRBD2|few|TRBV6-6|TRBJ2-6
TGTGCCAGCAGAGTCAGCGGGGCCTTCTCTGGGGCCAACGTCCTGACTTTC
CASRVSGAFSGANVLTF
>NA|few|TRBV4-1|TRBJ1-1
TGCGCCAGCAGCCAAGTCGGAGGGGTTTCCCCTGAAGCTTTCTTT
CASSQVGGVSPEAFF
>NA|few|TRBV29-1|TRBJ2-5
TGCAGCGTTGCAGGGGCTACCAAAGAGACCCAGTACTTC
CSVAGATKETQYF
>NA|NA|TRBV4-3|TRBJ2-7
TGCGCCAGCAGCCAGGGAAGGAGATCCTACGAGCAGTACTTC
CASSQGRRSYEQYF
>NA|NA|TRBV20-1|TRBJ2-3
TGCAGTGTTCGGACAGTGGCGGGGCTCGCAGATACGCAGTATTTT
CSVRTVAGLADTQYF
>TRBD2|once|TRBV7-2|TRBJ2-7
TGTGCCAGCAGCTTAGCGGGGGGCCCCGGACTAGCTACCTACGAGCAGTACTTC
CASSLAGGPGLATYEQYF
>TRBD2|few|TRBV20-1|TRBJ2-1
TGCAGTGTCAGACCGGTAGCGGGGCCCTACAATGAGCAGTTCTTC
CSVRPVAGPYNEQFF